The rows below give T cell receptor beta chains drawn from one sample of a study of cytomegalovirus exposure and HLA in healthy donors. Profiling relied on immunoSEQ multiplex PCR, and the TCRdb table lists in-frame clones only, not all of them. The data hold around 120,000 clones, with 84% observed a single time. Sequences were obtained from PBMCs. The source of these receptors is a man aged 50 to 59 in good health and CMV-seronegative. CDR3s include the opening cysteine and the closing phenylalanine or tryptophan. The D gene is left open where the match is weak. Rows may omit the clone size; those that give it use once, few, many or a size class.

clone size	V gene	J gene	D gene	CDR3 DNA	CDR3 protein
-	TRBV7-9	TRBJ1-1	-	TGTGCCAGCAGTCCGAAACAGAGAAACACTGAAGCTTTCTTT	CASSPKQRNTEAFF
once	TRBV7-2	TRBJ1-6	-	TGTGCCAGCAGCCAGTGGGACTTTAATTCACCCCTCCACTTT	CASSQWDFNSPLHF
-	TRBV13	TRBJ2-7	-	TGTGCCAGCAGCTTAGTCACGGGGGGCCCCCTCGAGCAGTACTTC	CASSLVTGGPLEQYF
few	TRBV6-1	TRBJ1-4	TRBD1	TGTGCCAGCAGTGAAACGGGACAGGGGGAAAAACTGTTTTTT	CASSETGQGEKLFF
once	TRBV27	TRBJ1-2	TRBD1	TGTGCCAGCAGTTCAGGACAGGGGATGATTTATGGCTACACCTTC	CASSSGQGMIYGYTF
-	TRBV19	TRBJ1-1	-	TGTGCCTCAGGTAGGTGGACTGAAGCTTTCTTT	CASGRWTEAFF
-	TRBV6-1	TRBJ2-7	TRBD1	TGTGCCAGCAGTGAAGGGGGACAGGGCGAGCAGTACTTC	CASSEGGQGEQYF
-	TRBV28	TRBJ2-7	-	TGTGCCAGCAGATGGACAGAGGGTCCGTGGGAGCAGTACTTC	CASRWTEGPWEQYF
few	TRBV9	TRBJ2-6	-	TGTGCCAGCAGCGCAGGACAGACGCTCTCTGGGGCCAACGTCCTGACTTTC	CASSAGQTLSGANVLTF
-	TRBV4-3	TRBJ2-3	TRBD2	TGCGCCAGCAGCCCCACTAGCGGGGGCCGCACAGATACGCAGTATTTT	CASSPTSGGRTDTQYF
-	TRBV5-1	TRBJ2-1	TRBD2	TGCGCCAGCAGCGCGGGACTAGGCTACAATGAGCAGTTCTTC	CASSAGLGYNEQFF
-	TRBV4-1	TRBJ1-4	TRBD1	TGCGCCAGCAGCCCGGACAGGAGTAATGAAAAACTGTTTTTT	CASSPDRSNEKLFF
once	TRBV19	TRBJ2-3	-	TGTGCCAGTAAGGCTTGGGGGGGCGCAGATACGCAGTATTTT	CASKAWGGADTQYF
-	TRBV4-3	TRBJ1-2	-	TGCGCCAGCAGCCACCAGGGCGCAGGTTCTACCTTCTTC	CASSHQGAGSTFF
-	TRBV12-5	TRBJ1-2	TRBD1	TGTGCTAGTGGTTTGATTGGTGGGACAGGGTACGGCTATGGCTACACCTTC	CASGLIGGTGYGYGYTF
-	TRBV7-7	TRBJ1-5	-	TGTGCTAGCATAGGCCCAGGGAATGATCAGCCCCAGCATTTT	CASIGPGNDQPQHF
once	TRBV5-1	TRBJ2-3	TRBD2	TGCGCCAGCAGCTCTTCCGGGACTAGCGGGGGTACGCAGTATTTT	CASSSSGTSGGTQYF
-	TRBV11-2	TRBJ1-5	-	TGTGCCAGCAGCTTAGCGGCAGGGGTCAATCAGCCCCAGCATTTT	CASSLAAGVNQPQHF
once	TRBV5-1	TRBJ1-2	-	TGCGCCAGCAGCTTGGGACTTATCGATGGCTACACCTTC	CASSLGLIDGYTF
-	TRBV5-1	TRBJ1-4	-	TGCGCCAGCAGCGCCCGACAGTCGAATGAAAAACTGTTTTTT	CASSARQSNEKLFF
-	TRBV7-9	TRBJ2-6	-	TGTGCCAGCAGGGGGCTAGGGGCCAACGTCCTGACTTTC	CASRGLGANVLTF
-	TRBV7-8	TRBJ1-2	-	TGTGCCAGCAGCTCTTCCGTGGAGGATGGCTACACCTTC	CASSSSVEDGYTF
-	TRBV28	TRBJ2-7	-	TGTGCCAGCAACTCCAGGGGGGTGGGGGACGAGCAGTACTTC	CASNSRGVGDEQYF
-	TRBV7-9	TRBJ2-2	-	TGTGCCAGCAGCATCTTCAGGGATAACACCGGGGAGCTGTTTTTT	CASSIFRDNTGELFF
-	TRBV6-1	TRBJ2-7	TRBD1	TGTGCCAGCAGTGAACGGCGGACAGGGGGCAACGAGCAGTACTTC	CASSERRTGGNEQYF
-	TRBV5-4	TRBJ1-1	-	TGTGCCAGCAGCACACGCAATCAGGGGAACACTGAAGCTTTCTTT	CASSTRNQGNTEAFF
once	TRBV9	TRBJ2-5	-	TGTGCCAGCAGCGTGAGGGTTGGGGAGACCCAGTACTTC	CASSVRVGETQYF
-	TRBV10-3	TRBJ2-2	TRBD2	TGTGCCATCAGTGACCTCGAAGTAGGCGGGGGGGCCTCCGGGGAGCTGTTTTTT	CAISDLEVGGGASGELFF
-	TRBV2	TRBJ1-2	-	TGTGCCAGCAGTGATTCCGGGGGCTACACCTTC	CASSDSGGYTF
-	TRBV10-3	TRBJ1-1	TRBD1	TGTGCCATCAGGCCCCGGACAGGGGGCGCGGGAACTGAAGCTTTCTTT	CAIRPRTGGAGTEAFF
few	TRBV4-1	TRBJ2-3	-	TGCGCCAGCAGCCAAGATGCGCGGGGCCAGTATTTT	CASSQDARGQYF
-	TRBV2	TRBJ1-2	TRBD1	TGTGCCAGCCTTGACAGGGGGCTTGGTTATGGCTACACCTTC	CASLDRGLGYGYTF
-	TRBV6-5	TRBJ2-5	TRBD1	TGTGCCAGCAGTTACTCAGGACAGGGGAGAGAGACCCAGTACTTC	CASSYSGQGRETQYF
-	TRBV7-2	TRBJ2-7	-	TGTGCCAGCAGGGACATTACTGATACCTACGAGCAGTACTTC	CASRDITDTYEQYF
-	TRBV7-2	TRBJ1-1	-	TGTGCCAGCAGCCCGAGGACATCCTACACTGAAGCTTTCTTT	CASSPRTSYTEAFF
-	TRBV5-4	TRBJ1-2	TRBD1	TGTGCCAGCAGCTCAGGGGGACAGGGGCGCGATGGCTACACCTTC	CASSSGGQGRDGYTF
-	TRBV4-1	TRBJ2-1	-	TGCGCCAGCAGCCAAACGAGCTCCTACAATGAGCAGTTCTTC	CASSQTSSYNEQFF